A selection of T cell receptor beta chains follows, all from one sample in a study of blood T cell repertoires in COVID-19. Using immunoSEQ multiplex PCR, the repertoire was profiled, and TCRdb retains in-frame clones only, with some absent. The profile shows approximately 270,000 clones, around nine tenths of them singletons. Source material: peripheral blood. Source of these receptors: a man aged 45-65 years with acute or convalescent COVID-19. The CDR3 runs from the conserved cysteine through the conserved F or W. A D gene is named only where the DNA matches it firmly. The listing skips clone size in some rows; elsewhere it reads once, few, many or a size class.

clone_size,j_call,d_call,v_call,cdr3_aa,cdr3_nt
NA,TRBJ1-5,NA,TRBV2,CASSGGGNQPQHF,TGTGCCAGCAGTGGAGGCGGGAATCAGCCCCAGCATTTT
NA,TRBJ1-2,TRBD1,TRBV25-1,CASSDSRQGISLWYGYTF,TGTGCCAGCAGTGACTCCCGACAGGGGATCTCTCTCTGGTATGGCTACACCTTC
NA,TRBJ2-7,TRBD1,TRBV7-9,CASSSTWDRVPEQYF,TGTGCCAGCAGCTCCACTTGGGACAGGGTGCCCGAGCAGTACTTC
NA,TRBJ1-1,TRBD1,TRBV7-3,CASRSDRGAEAFF,TGTGCCAGCAGGTCCGACAGGGGGGCTGAAGCTTTCTTT
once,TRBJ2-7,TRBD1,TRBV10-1,CASSDPGQGDYEQYF,TGCGCCAGCAGTGACCCAGGACAGGGGGACTACGAGCAGTACTTC
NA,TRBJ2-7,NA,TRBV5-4,CASSFSSYEQYF,TGTGCCAGCAGCTTCAGCTCCTACGAGCAGTACTTC
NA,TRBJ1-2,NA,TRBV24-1,CATSDSYGYTF,TGTGCCACCAGTGACTCGTATGGCTACACCTTC
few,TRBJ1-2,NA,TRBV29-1,CSADGASGYTF,TGCAGCGCTGATGGGGCGTCTGGCTACACCTTC
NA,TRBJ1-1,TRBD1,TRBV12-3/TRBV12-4,CASRRQGDTEAFF,TGTGCCAGCAGGCGACAGGGTGACACTGAAGCTTTCTTT
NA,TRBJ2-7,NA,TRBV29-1,CSVESLSSYEQYF,TGCAGCGTTGAAAGCCTGAGCTCCTACGAGCAGTACTTC
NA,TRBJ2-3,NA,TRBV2,CASSESGPTDTQYF,TGTGCCAGCAGTGAGAGCGGGCCTACAGATACGCAGTATTTT
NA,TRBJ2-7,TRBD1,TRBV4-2,CASSLAPPGGPTYEQYF,TGTGCCAGCAGCCTCGCCCCCCCAGGGGGCCCAACTTACGAGCAGTACTTC
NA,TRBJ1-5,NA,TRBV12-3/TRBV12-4,CASSYYSNQPQHF,TGTGCCAGCAGTTACTATAGCAATCAGCCCCAGCATTTT
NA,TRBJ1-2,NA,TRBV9,CASSVSPLANYGYTF,TGTGCCAGCAGTGTAAGTCCGTTAGCTAACTATGGCTACACCTTC
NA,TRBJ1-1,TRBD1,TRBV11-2,CASSLTTGTNTEAFF,TGTGCCAGCAGCCTAACGACAGGGACGAACACTGAAGCTTTCTTT
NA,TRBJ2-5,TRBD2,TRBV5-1,CASTTSGAQETQYF,TGCGCCAGCACGACTAGCGGGGCCCAAGAGACCCAGTACTTC
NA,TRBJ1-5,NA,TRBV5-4,CASSLGGEQPQHF,TGTGCCAGCAGCCTGGGGGGGGAGCAGCCCCAGCATTTT
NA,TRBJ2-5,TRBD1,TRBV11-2,CASSFFGTGRETQYF,TGTGCCAGCAGCTTCTTCGGGACAGGGCGAGAGACCCAGTACTTC
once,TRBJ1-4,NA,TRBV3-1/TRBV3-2,CATGGGFLANEKLFF,TGTGCCACCGGGGGGGGTTTCTTGGCTAATGAAAAACTGTTTTTT
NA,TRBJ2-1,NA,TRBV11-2,CASSLDSRRGGYNEQFF,TGTGCCAGCAGCTTAGACTCTCGGAGGGGGGGATACAATGAGCAGTTCTTC
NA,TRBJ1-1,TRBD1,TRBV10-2,CASSITGQRRTEAFF,TGCGCCAGCAGTATTACGGGACAGAGGCGGACTGAAGCTTTCTTT
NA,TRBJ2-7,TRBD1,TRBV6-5,CASSNAGTGGYEQYF,TGTGCCAGCAGCAACGCCGGGACAGGGGGATACGAGCAGTACTTC
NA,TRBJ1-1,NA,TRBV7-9,CASSLVGGATEAFF,TGTGCCAGCAGCTTGGTGGGAGGGGCCACTGAAGCTTTCTTT
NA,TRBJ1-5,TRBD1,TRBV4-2,CASSPRTGGNQPQHF,TGTGCCAGCAGCCCTCGGACAGGAGGCAATCAGCCCCAGCATTTT
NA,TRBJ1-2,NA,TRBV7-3,CASSLDGSVGYTF,TGTGCCAGCAGCTTAGATGGCTCCGTTGGCTACACCTTC
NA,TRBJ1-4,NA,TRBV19,CASSPIQGRANEKLFF,TGTGCCAGTAGTCCGATCCAGGGTAGGGCTAATGAAAAACTGTTTTTT
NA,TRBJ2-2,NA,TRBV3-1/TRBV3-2,CASSDLAIGELFF,TGTGCCAGCAGCGATCTAGCGATCGGGGAGCTGTTTTTT
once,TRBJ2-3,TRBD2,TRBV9,CASSAPAGTTDTQYF,TGTGCCAGCAGCGCCCCAGCGGGGACCACAGATACGCAGTATTTT
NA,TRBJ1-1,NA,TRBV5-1,CASSLVANTEAFF,TGCGCCAGCAGCTTGGTGGCGAACACTGAAGCTTTCTTT
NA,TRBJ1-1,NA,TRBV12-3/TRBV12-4,CASSFDSGTEAFF,TGTGCCAGCAGTTTCGACTCGGGGACTGAAGCTTTCTTT